The 14 T cell receptor beta chains given below trace back to one sample, sequenced in a study of identifying expanded T cells in peripheral blood. TCRdb's table, derived via immunoSEQ multiplex PCR, lists solely in-frame clones and lacks some. The sample carries 80,000 to 90,000 clones, 75% to 90% recorded once. The sequencing sample was made of blood. The receptors were gathered from a person aged 18-70 years in good health.

The chain carries TRBV4-1 and TRBJ1-1; TRBD1 might be the D (6 bases). This CDR3 comprises 14 residues. Per germline, CDR1 MGHRA and CDR2 YSYEKL. V lost 5 bases to trimming and J lost 1 base, with 11 bases between them. Here the CDR3 reads CASSGTGKNTEAFF. CDR3 DNA sequence: TGCGCCAGCAGCGGAACAGGGAAGAACACTGAAGCTTTCTTT.

The chain joins TRBV5-1 to TRBJ2-5; D not resolved. V was pared by 0 bases and J by 1 base, with 10 bases between. The CDR3 extends over 15 amino acids. CDR1 and CDR2 (germline): SGHRS, YFSETQ. CDR3 DNA: TGCGCCAGCAGCTTGGTTCCAGGACCCCAAGAGACCCAGTACTTC. Translation gives CASSLVPGPQETQYF. Complete variable domain (other parts from reference TRBV5-1 and TRBJ2-5): KAGVTQTPRYLIKTRGQQVTLSCSPISGHRSVSWYQQTPGQGLQFLFEYFSETQRNKGNFPGRFSGRQFSNSRSEMNVSTLELGDSALYLCASSLVPGPQETQYFGPGTRLLVL.

The J gene is TRBJ2-5, the V gene TRBV6-5; maybe TRBD2 (5 bases). This CDR3 is 12 amino acids long. The germline gives CDR1 MNHEY, CDR2 SVGAGI. V was cut by 8 bases and J by 5 bases, with 12 bases left in between. The CDR3 region has the DNA TGTGCCAGCCGAAACGGGATGGAGACCCAGTACTTC. Its translation: CASRNGMETQYF.

The table lists this clone with a count of one. Other nucleotide sequences in the sample specify the same CDR3. V and J are TRBV11-2 and TRBJ1-1, with 8 bases that match TRBD1. Per germline, CDR1 SGHAT and CDR2 FQNNGV. Losses at the gene ends were 5 bases for V and 5 bases for J; bases not matched to a gene: 10. CDR3 length: 15 amino acids. The CDR3 region is CASSQRQGTNTEAFF. The CDR3 DNA reads TGTGCCAGCAGCCAAAGACAGGGGACGAATACTGAAGCTTTCTTT.

The V call is TRBV9, the J call TRBJ2-5, with D unresolved. This CDR3 has 13 amino acids. V was shortened by 0 bases and J by 5 bases, with 8 bases between the two germline ends. Germline assignment: CDR1 SGDLS and CDR2 YYNGEE. The CDR3 here is CASSVEEGETQYF. CDR3 in DNA: TGTGCCAGCAGCGTAGAAGAAGGGGAGACCCAGTACTTC. Looking up the rest from reference TRBV9 and TRBJ2-5 gives the full variable domain: DSGVTQTPKHLITATGQRVTLRCSPRSGDLSVYWYQQSLDQGLQFLIQYYNGEERAKGNILERFSAQQFPDLHSELNLSSLELGDSALYFCASSVEEGETQYFGPGTRLLVL.

The sample holds a few counts of this clone. The CDR3 sequence is CASSYSIKGSPLHF. CDR3 DNA: TGTGCCAGCAGTTACTCAATTAAGGGTTCACCCCTCCACTTT. The chain couples TRBV6-5 to TRBJ1-6; D gene unclear. There are 14 residues in the CDR3. V shed 0 bases and J shed 9 bases, with 9 bases lying between them. Looked up from germline, CDR1 is MNHEY and CDR2 is SVGAGI.

The chain uses TRBV15 and TRBJ2-6; D gene ambiguous. CDR1 is LNHNV, CDR2 YYDKDF, per germline (reference sequence). V lost 6 bases and J lost 0, with 18 bases in between. The CDR3 totals 18 residues. This CDR3 reads CATSTTHSHSSGANVLTF. CDR3 in DNA: TGTGCCACCAGTACGACACACTCCCATAGCTCTGGGGCCAACGTCCTGACTTTC.

The chain links TRBV5-1 to TRBJ2-7; a possible D gene is TRBD1 (5 bases). Trimming removed 4 bases at V and 3 bases at J, with 14 bases between. The CDR3 is made up of 14 amino acids. CDR1 SGHRS and CDR2 YFSETQ come from the germline V gene. For the CDR3, the DNA is TGCGCCAGCAGCCCGGACACAAGAAACTACGAGCAGTACTTC. Encoded protein: CASSPDTRNYEQYF.

The CDR3 DNA reads as TGTGCCAGCAGCCTAACCGGGACTAGGATATACAATGAGCAGTTCTTC. Translating gives CASSLTGTRIYNEQFF. The gene calls are TRBV14 and TRBJ2-1; 8 bases match TRBD2. CDR1 SGHDN and CDR2 FVKESK come from the germline V gene. V gave up 4 bases and J gave up 4 bases; unmatched junction bases: 9. The CDR3 consists of 16 residues.

The sample holds a few counts of this clone. The V and J genes are TRBV28 and TRBJ1-2; a weak D match, TRBD1 (6 bases). The CDR3 covers 14 residues. CDR1 and CDR2 from the germline V gene are MDHEN and SYDVKM. Trimming took off 11 bases at V and 2 bases at J, with 18 bases between the two ends. CDR3 in DNA: TGTGCCGCCATGGGGGCGATAGGGAACTATGGCTACACCTTC. Residues: CAAMGAIGNYGYTF.

This clone was counted only a few times. The V gene is TRBV21-1, the J gene TRBJ1-5; the listed D gene, TRBD1, was not tested against the DNA. TRBV21-1 is classified as a pseudogene. This CDR3 spans 13 amino acids. The CDR3 here is CASSEGVIQPQHF. The CDR3 DNA follows: TGTGCCAGCAGCGAGGGGGTTATCCAGCCCCAGCATTTT.

This chain uses TRBV19 with TRBJ1-4, with D perhaps matching TRBD1 (5 bases). The germline V and J ends were trimmed by 3 bases and 1 base, with 12 bases remaining between them. The germline gives CDR1 LNHDA, CDR2 SQIVND (reference sequence). The CDR3 length is 16 residues. CDR3 amino acids: CASSMKQGLTNEKLFF. The CDR3 DNA reads as TGTGCCAGTAGTATGAAGCAGGGCTTAACTAATGAAAAACTGTTTTTT. The entire variable domain, with the rest obtained from reference TRBV19 and TRBJ1-4, is as follows: DGGITQSPKYLFRKEGQNVTLSCEQNLNHDAMYWYRQDPGQGLRLIYYSQIVNDFQKGDIAEGYSVSREKKESFPLTVTSAQKNPTAFYLCASSMKQGLTNEKLFFGSGTQLSVL.

V usage is TRBV5-5 and J usage is TRBJ1-1; possibly TRBD1 for D (6 bases). The CDR3 is 18 residues long. The V gene's germline CDR1 is SGHKS and CDR2 YYEKEE (reference sequence). The V gene lost 4 bases and the J gene lost 3 bases, with 25 bases spanning the gap. The CDR3 protein is CASSPGVGAGAGYTEAFF. CDR3 nucleotides: TGTGCCAGCAGCCCCGGGGTGGGGGCAGGGGCCGGGTACACTGAAGCTTTCTTT.

The V and J genes are TRBV10-1 and TRBJ1-1, with D tentatively TRBD1 (6 bases). The V end was cut by 6 bases, the J end by 2 bases, with 10 bases between. This CDR3 is 13 amino acids long. In germline, CDR1 is WNHNN, CDR2 SYGVQD (reference sequence). This chain's CDR3 is CASSKQGNTEAFF. In DNA, the CDR3 is TGCGCCAGCAGCAAACAGGGTAACACTGAAGCTTTCTTT.